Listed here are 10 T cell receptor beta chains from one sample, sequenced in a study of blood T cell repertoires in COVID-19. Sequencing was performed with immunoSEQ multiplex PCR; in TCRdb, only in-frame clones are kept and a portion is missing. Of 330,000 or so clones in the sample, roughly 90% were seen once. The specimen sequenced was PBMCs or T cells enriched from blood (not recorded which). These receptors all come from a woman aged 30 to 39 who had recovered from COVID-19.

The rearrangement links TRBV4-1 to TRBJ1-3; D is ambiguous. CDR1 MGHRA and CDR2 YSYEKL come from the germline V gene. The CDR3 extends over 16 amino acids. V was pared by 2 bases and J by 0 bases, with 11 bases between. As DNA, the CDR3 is TGCGCCAGCAGCCAAAACACCCGCAGCTCTGGAAACACCATATATTTT. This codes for CASSQNTRSSGNTIYF.

The CDR3 sequence is CASSSGTVAYEQYF. For the CDR3, the DNA is TGTGCCAGCTCTTCCGGGACAGTAGCCTACGAGCAGTACTTC. The V gene is TRBV18, the J gene TRBJ2-7; 7 bases match TRBD1. The CDR3 is made up of 14 amino acids. CDR1 is KGHSH and CDR2 is LQKENI in the germline V gene. The V gene end was trimmed by 6 bases and the J gene end by 2 bases; junction bases not matched to a gene: 7.

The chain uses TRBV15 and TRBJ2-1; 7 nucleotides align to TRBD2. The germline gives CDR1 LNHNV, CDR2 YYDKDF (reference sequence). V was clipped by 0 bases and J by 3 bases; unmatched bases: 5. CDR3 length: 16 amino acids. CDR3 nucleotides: TGTGCCACCAGCAGAGATCGGGCGGGGGACTACAATGAGCAGTTCTTC. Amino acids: CATSRDRAGDYNEQFF.

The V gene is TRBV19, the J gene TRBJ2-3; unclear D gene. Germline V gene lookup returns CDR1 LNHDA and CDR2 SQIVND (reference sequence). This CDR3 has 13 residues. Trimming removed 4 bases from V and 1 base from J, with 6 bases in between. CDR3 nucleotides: TGTGCCAGTAGTAGTGGCCGCACAGATACGCAGTATTTT. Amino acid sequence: CASSSGRTDTQYF.

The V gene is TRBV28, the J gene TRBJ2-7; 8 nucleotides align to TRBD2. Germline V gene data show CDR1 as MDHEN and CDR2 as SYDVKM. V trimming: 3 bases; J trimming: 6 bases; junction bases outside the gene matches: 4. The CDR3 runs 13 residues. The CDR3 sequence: CASSLTGGSEQYF. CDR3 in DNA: TGTGCCAGCAGTTTGACGGGGGGGTCCGAGCAGTACTTC.

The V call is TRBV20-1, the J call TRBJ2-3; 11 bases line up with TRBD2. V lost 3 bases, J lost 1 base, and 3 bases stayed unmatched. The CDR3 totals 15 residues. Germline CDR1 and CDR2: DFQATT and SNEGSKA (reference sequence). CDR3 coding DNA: TGCAGTGCTAGTATTAGCGGGAGGGGCACAGATACGCAGTATTTT. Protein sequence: CSASISGRGTDTQYF.

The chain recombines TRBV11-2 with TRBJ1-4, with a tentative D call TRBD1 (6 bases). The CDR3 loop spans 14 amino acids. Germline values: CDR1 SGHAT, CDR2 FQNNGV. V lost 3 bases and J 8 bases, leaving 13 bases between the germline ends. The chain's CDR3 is CASSFTQGGEKLFF. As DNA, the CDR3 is TGTGCCAGCAGCTTTACACAGGGTGGGGAAAAACTGTTTTTT. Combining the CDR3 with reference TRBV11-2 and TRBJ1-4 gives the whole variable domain EAGVAQSPRYKIIEKRQSVAFWCNPISGHATLYWYQQILGQGPKLLIQFQNNGVVDDSQLPKDRFSAERLKGVDSTLKIQPAKLEDSAVYLCASSFTQGGEKLFFGSGTQLSVL.

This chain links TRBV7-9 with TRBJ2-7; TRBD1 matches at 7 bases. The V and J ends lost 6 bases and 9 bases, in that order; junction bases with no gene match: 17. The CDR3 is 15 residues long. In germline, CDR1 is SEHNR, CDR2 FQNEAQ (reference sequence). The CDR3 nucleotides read TGTGCCAGCAGTTTTAGACAGGGTGAGATCACTGGGCAGTACTTC. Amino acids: CASSFRQGEITGQYF.

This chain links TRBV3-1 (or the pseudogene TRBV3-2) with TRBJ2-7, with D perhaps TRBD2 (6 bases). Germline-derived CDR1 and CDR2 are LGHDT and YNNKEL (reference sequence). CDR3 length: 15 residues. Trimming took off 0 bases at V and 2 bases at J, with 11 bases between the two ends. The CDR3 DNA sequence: TGTGCCAGCAGCCAAGATCTCTGGGGGGCCTACGAGCAGTACTTC. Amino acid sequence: CASSQDLWGAYEQYF.

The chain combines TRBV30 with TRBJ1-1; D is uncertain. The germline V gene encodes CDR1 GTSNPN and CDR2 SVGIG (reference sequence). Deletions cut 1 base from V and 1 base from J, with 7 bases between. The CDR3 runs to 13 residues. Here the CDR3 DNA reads TGTGCCTGGAGTGACGCACAGAACACTGAAGCTTTCTTT. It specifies CAWSDAQNTEAFF.